The entry below describes one T cell receptor beta chain. This record belongs to a study of T-cell memory formation after mild COVID-19. MiXCR, applied by TCRdb to the 5' RACE reads, yields one record per CDR3 protein. The table has 350,000 to 450,000 distinct CDR3 sequences, 25% to 30% seen once; the top ten hold roughly 13%. This sequence was found in an adult woman who had mild COVID-19 (a few samples of this study predate the infection). Cell type and time point are not known. Sequenced sample: PBMCs or a T cell subset sorted from them (not recorded which).

CDR3 protein: CATSGRTYNEQFF. The CDR3 DNA reads TGTGCCACCAGTGGACGGACCTACAATGAGCAGTTCTTC. This chain joins TRBV24-1 and TRBJ2-1; no clear D. Germline loops: CDR1 KGHDR, CDR2 SFDVKD. This CDR3 has 13 residues. Trimming removed 5 bases at V and 2 bases at J, with 6 bases between.